A selection of T cell receptor beta chains follows, all from one sample in a study of OX40 agonist ivuxolimab in advanced cancers. The assay was immunoSEQ multiplex PCR, and TCRdb's table has in-frame clones only and misses some. The sample includes about 31,000 clones, approximately 89% of them seen just once. The sample in question was CD4+ or CD8+ T cells sorted from blood, obtained in a trial of the OX40 agonist ivuxolimab. Receptors were obtained from an adult with an advanced solid tumor such as melanoma, head and neck, liver or kidney cancer. The CDR3 runs from the conserved cysteine through the conserved F or W. The D gene is left open where the match is weak. The size of a clone is reported for some rows only, either as once, few or many, or as a class for expanded clones.

CDR3aa	CDR3nt	abundance	d_gene	v_gene	j_gene	len
CASSPGLAADTRYF	TGTGCCAGCAGCCCAGGACTAGCGGCAGATACGCGGTATTTT	-	TRBD2	TRBV5-4	TRBJ2-3	14
CASSQGEIGTLETQYF	TGTGCCAGCAGCCAAGGCGAAATAGGGACACTAGAGACCCAGTACTTC	-	-	TRBV14	TRBJ2-5	16
CASSHGGRGGYEQFF	TGCGCCAGCAGCCATGGTGGCAGGGGAGGTTATGAGCAGTTCTTC	-	-	TRBV5-1	TRBJ2-1	15
CATIGVGVEAYEQYF	TGTGCCACTATTGGGGTGGGGGTAGAGGCCTACGAGCAGTACTTC	-	-	TRBV6-1	TRBJ2-7	15
CASENRDSPEKLFF	TGTGCCAGCGAAAACCGGGACAGCCCCGAAAAACTGTTTTTT	-	TRBD1	TRBV28	TRBJ1-4	14
CASSLDDSQETQYF	TGTGCCAGCAGCTTAGACGACAGCCAAGAGACCCAGTACTTC	few	-	TRBV11-2	TRBJ2-5	14
CASSMSGTDTQYF	TGTGCCAGTAGTATGTCAGGTACAGATACGCAGTATTTT	-	-	TRBV19	TRBJ2-3	13
CASSLGPEETQYF	TGTGCCAGCAGCTTAGGACCCGAAGAGACCCAGTACTTC	-	-	TRBV11-2	TRBJ2-5	13
CASSTLGTPHGYTF	TGTGCCAGTAGTACTCTCGGGACACCCCATGGCTACACCTTC	-	-	TRBV19	TRBJ1-2	14
CASRRTSASSTDTQYF	TGTGCCAGCAGGAGGACTAGCGCGTCTAGCACAGATACGCAGTATTTT	-	TRBD2	TRBV2	TRBJ2-3	16
CASSFFWGDYNEQFF	TGCGCCAGCAGTTTTTTTTGGGGGGATTACAATGAGCAGTTCTTC	few	-	TRBV10-2	TRBJ2-1	15
CASSFGQGLDNEQFF	TGCGCCAGCAGCTTTGGACAGGGCCTCGACAATGAGCAGTTCTTC	-	TRBD1	TRBV5-1	TRBJ2-1	15
CASKRTSGRVGPADTQYF	TGTGCCAGTAAACGGACTAGCGGGAGGGTAGGTCCCGCAGATACGCAGTATTTT	few	TRBD2	TRBV19	TRBJ2-3	18
CASSLLAGVNTGELFF	TGTGCCAGCTCACTTTTAGCGGGAGTTAACACCGGGGAGCTGTTTTTT	-	TRBD2	TRBV18	TRBJ2-2	16
CASSFPGLHNEQFF	TGTGCCAGCAGCTTCCCGGGACTCCACAATGAGCAGTTCTTC	-	-	TRBV11-2	TRBJ2-1	14
CASSKKTGGSYEQYF	TGTGCCAGCAGCAAAAAAACGGGAGGATCCTACGAGCAGTACTTC	few	TRBD2	TRBV7-2	TRBJ2-7	15
CASSQEGGYNEQFF	TGCGCCAGCAGCCAAGAGGGGGGATACAATGAGCAGTTCTTC	-	-	TRBV4-1	TRBJ2-1	14
CASSKVPEAFF	TGTGCCAGCAGCAAAGTTCCTGAAGCTTTCTTT	-	-	TRBV21-1	TRBJ1-1	11
CASSIRGTSGRSNEQFF	TGTGCCAGTAGTATACGAGGGACTAGCGGGAGGTCAAATGAGCAGTTCTTC	once	TRBD2	TRBV19	TRBJ2-1	17
CASSQQGTNTGELFF	TGTGCCAGTAGTCAACAGGGGACGAACACCGGGGAGCTGTTTTTT	-	TRBD1	TRBV19	TRBJ2-2	15
CARSLALQPLGYEQYF	TGTGCCAGAAGCTTGGCCCTACAGCCCCTAGGATACGAGCAGTACTTC	-	-	TRBV5-3	TRBJ2-7	16
CASSLTTQIAGRNTDTQYF	TGCGCCAGCAGCTTGACTACCCAAATAGCGGGAAGAAACACAGATACGCAGTATTTT	-	TRBD2	TRBV5-1	TRBJ2-3	19
CASSERGGYNEQFF	TGTGCCAGTAGTGAGAGAGGAGGTTACAATGAGCAGTTCTTC	-	-	TRBV19	TRBJ2-1	14
CASSLPGANSPLHF	TGTGCCAGTAGTCTACCGGGGGCTAATTCACCCCTCCACTTT	-	-	TRBV19	TRBJ1-6	14
CASSSPYLEAGVGYEQYF	TGTGCCAGCAGCTCCCCCTACCTCGAGGCGGGAGTAGGTTACGAGCAGTACTTC	-	TRBD2	TRBV5-4	TRBJ2-7	18
CASSPGVGELFF	TGTGCCAGCAGCCCTGGAGTCGGGGAGCTGTTTTTT	once	-	TRBV11-2	TRBJ2-2	12
CASSNSGANVLTF	TGTGCCAGCAGCAACTCTGGGGCCAACGTCCTGACTTTC	few	-	TRBV6-1	TRBJ2-6	13
CASSLGGELTDTQYF	TGTGCCAGCAGCTTAGGCGGGGAACTCACAGATACGCAGTATTTT	-	-	TRBV7-9	TRBJ2-3	15
CASSVATGLNPGETQYF	TGTGCCAGCAGCGTAGCTACAGGGCTAAACCCAGGGGAGACCCAGTACTTC	-	-	TRBV9	TRBJ2-5	17
CASSVEGRKIYNEQFF	TGTGCCAGCAGCGTAGAGGGACGGAAAATTTACAATGAGCAGTTCTTC	once	-	TRBV9	TRBJ2-1	16
CASSHYGLADSYEQYF	TGCGCCAGCAGCCATTACGGACTAGCGGACTCCTACGAGCAGTACTTC	once	TRBD2	TRBV4-1	TRBJ2-7	16
CASSLDRHEQYF	TGTGCCAGCAGCTTAGACAGGCATGAGCAGTACTTC	-	-	TRBV7-2	TRBJ2-7	12
CASSRTEQNTEAFF	TGTGCCAGCTCACGGACAGAACAGAACACTGAAGCTTTCTTT	-	-	TRBV18	TRBJ1-1	14
CASSATAPNYGYTF	TGTGCCAGCAGCGCGACAGCGCCTAACTATGGCTACACCTTC	few	-	TRBV7-9	TRBJ1-2	14
CASSSLRSGRRETQYF	TGTGCCAGCAGTTCTCTCCGAAGCGGGAGGAGAGAGACCCAGTACTTC	-	TRBD2	TRBV27	TRBJ2-5	16
CASRSQRNNEQFF	TGTGCCAGCAGATCCCAGCGGAACAATGAGCAGTTCTTC	once	-	TRBV6-1	TRBJ2-1	13
CASSVFGQGTTGELFF	TGTGCCAGCAGTGTTTTTGGGCAGGGCACGACCGGGGAGCTGTTTTTT	once	-	TRBV2	TRBJ2-2	16
CSVEDYRTLGHNYGYTF	TGCAGCGTTGAAGATTACCGAACCTTGGGACACAACTATGGCTACACCTTC	-	-	TRBV29-1	TRBJ1-2	17
CAISESGREEYGYTF	TGTGCCATCAGTGAGTCGGGACGGGAGGAATATGGCTACACCTTC	-	-	TRBV10-3	TRBJ1-2	15
CASSLRQANTEAFF	TGTGCCAGCAGCTTAAGGCAGGCGAACACTGAAGCTTTCTTT	few	-	TRBV7-9	TRBJ1-1	14
CASSPGLDYEQYF	TGTGCCAGCAGCCCCGGACTAGATTACGAGCAGTACTTC	-	TRBD2	TRBV7-6	TRBJ2-7	13